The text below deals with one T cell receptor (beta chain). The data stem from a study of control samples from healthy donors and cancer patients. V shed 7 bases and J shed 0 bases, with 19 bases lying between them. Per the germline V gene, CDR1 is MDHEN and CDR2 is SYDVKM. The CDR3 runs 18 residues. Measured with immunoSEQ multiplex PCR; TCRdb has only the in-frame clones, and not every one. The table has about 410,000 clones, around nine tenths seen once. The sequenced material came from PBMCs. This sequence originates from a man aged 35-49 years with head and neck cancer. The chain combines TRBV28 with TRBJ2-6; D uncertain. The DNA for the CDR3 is TGTGCCAGCAAGACGGGCGTACGTACCCTCTCTGGGGCCAACGTCCTGACTTTC. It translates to CASKTGVRTLSGANVLTF.